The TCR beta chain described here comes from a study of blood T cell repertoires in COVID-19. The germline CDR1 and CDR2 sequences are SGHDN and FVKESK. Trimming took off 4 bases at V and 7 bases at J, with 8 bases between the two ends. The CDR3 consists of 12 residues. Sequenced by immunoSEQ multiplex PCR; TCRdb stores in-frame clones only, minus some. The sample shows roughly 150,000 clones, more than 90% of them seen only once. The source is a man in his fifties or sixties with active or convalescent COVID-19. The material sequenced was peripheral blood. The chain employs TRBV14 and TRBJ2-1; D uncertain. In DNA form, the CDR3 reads TGTGCCAGCAGCCTGGCTTGGAATGAGCAGTTCTTC. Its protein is CASSLAWNEQFF. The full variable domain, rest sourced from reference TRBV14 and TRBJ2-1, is EAGVTQFPSHSVIEKGQTVTLRCDPISGHDNLYWYRRVMGKEIKFLLHFVKESKQDESGMPNNRFLAERTGGTYSTLKVQPAELEDSGVYFCASSLAWNEQFFGPGTRLTVL.